One and the same sample provided the 7 T cell receptor beta chains below, sequenced in a study of T cell changes during pregnancy in multiple sclerosis. Measured with immunoSEQ multiplex PCR; TCRdb has only the in-frame clones, and not every one. This repertoire shows 25,000 to 35,000 clones, 85% to 90% found once; its top ten account for roughly 8%. Sequenced material: CD8+ T cells from peripheral blood mononuclear cells, taken after pregnancy. The receptor set was obtained from a female donor with multiple sclerosis, enrolled in a pregnancy study.

V and J are TRBV7-9 and TRBJ2-7; no definite D call. Trimming cost V 5 bases and J 7 bases, with 21 bases left between them. The length of the CDR3 is 15 residues. Germline assignment: CDR1 SEHNR and CDR2 FQNEAQ (reference sequence). The CDR3, as DNA: TGTGCCAGCAGCCCCCCCGTCGGGTTCCCGGGTGAGCAGTACTTC. Its protein is CASSPPVGFPGEQYF.

The genes are TRBV28 and TRBJ2-7; 9 bases agree with TRBD1. Per germline, CDR1 MDHEN and CDR2 SYDVKM. The CDR3 spans 15 residues. The V segment lost 4 bases and the J segment 5 bases; nucleotides outside the gene matches: 9. CDR3 protein: CASSSRQGDWDEQYF. Here the CDR3 DNA reads TGTGCCAGCAGTTCCCGACAGGGGGATTGGGACGAGCAGTACTTC.

The chain combines TRBV19 with TRBJ1-2; perhaps TRBD1 as D (5 bases). The CDR3 is 15 amino acids. The germline gives CDR1 LNHDA, CDR2 SQIVND (reference sequence). V was trimmed by 6 bases and J by 3 bases, leaving 17 bases between them. The CDR3: CASSKPAGGYYGYTF. The CDR3 DNA is TGTGCCAGTAGCAAACCCGCCGGGGGGTACTATGGCTACACCTTC.

Comments on this clone: One junction end disagrees with the germline gene, perhaps due to a read error. The gene calls are TRBV7-7 and TRBJ1-1; D is ambiguous. Germline loops: CDR1 SSHAT, CDR2 FNYEAQ (reference sequence). This CDR3 is 13 amino acids long. CDR3 amino acids: CASSLRENTEAFF. The CDR3 nucleotides are TGTGCTAGCAGCTTAAGAGAGAACACTGAAGCTTTCTTT.

This rearrangement joins TRBV29-1 to TRBJ2-1, with TRBD2 matching 15 bases. V lost 7 bases and J lost 8; bases outside the gene matches: 15. This CDR3 region has 17 residues. CDR1 SQVTM and CDR2 ANQGSEA come from the germline V gene. The CDR3 sequence is CSARTVGLAGGQDEQFF. CDR3 bases: TGCAGCGCTAGGACAGTAGGACTAGCGGGGGGGCAGGATGAGCAGTTCTTC.

The chain is built from TRBV11-2 and TRBJ2-1, with a tentative D call TRBD1 (6 bases). The germline V gene encodes CDR1 SGHAT and CDR2 FQNNGV. V was trimmed by 5 bases and J by 5 bases, leaving 16 bases between them. The CDR3 is made up of 15 amino acids. CDR3 loop: CASSEGYRDNNEQFF. The DNA of the CDR3 is TGTGCCAGCAGCGAGGGGTACAGGGATAACAATGAGCAGTTCTTC.

This clone turned up a few times. The V and J genes are TRBV25-1 and TRBJ2-2, with TRBD1 matching over 9 bases. The length of the CDR3 is 16 residues. V dropped 3 bases and J dropped 4; count of bases not matched to a gene: 6. Per the germline V gene, CDR1 is MGHDK and CDR2 is SYGVNS. CDR3: CASSDRDRDVTGELFF. In DNA form, the CDR3 reads TGTGCCAGCAGTGACCGGGACAGGGATGTCACCGGGGAGCTGTTTTTT.